This TCR beta chain emerged from a study of T cell responses to AZD1222 COVID-19 vaccine. Overall study context: The study pooled second doses at about 4 or about 12 weeks. General observations from the study: Clonal diversity was possibly underestimated, and white British individuals and females predominated among donors. Of spike-specific TCRs, nearly half reportedly target regions left unmutated in variants.

In germline, CDR1 is SNHLY, CDR2 FYNNEI. The CDR3 has 15 residues. V was cut by 4 bases and J by 7 bases, with 17 bases left in between. The table came from immunoSEQ multiplex PCR; TCRdb's copy has only in-frame clones and leaves some out. The table lists around 140,000 clones, more than 85% of them singletons. In regard to this clone: Its cognate antigen is unknown.

The chain is built from TRBV2 and TRBJ2-1, with a weak D call TRBD2 (6 bases). The clonotype originates from an adult in good health. The input for sequencing was peripheral blood, taken on day 0 of AZD1222 vaccination. This chain's CDR3 is CASSAELANRNEQFF. The CDR3 DNA follows: TGTGCCAGCAGTGCGGAACTAGCAAATAGGAATGAGCAGTTCTTC.